This T cell receptor beta chain was retrieved from a study of CD8 T cells in ankylosing spondylitis. The study's findings and limits: Characteristic, it appeared, of ankylosing spondylitis blood was a TCR beta motif of eight or nine highly homologous variants. The authors reported significant enrichment of disease-linked clones in matched ankylosing spondylitis synovial fluid.

CDR3 length: 16 residues. Per the germline V gene, CDR1 is SGHDN and CDR2 is FVKESK. Losses at the gene ends were 4 bases for V and 2 bases for J; bases not matched to a gene: 7. TCRdb re-derived calls from the 5' RACE reads in MiXCR, one entry per CDR3 protein. The sample comprises a few hundred thousand distinct CDR3 sequences, approximately 20% of which are singletons, and less than 20% rests with the top ten. This clonotype occurred a few times. Its cognate antigen is unknown. This sequence originates from a male donor with ankylosing spondylitis. Sequencing was carried out using blood, either unsorted or a sorted T cell fraction (not recorded which). The rearrangement joins TRBV14 to TRBJ2-3; 9 bases fit TRBD1. CDR3 DNA sequence: TGTGCCAGCAGCCCCAACCTACAGGGGGCCACAGATACGCAGTATTTT. It translates to CASSPNLQGATDTQYF.